The 28 T cell receptor beta chains listed next were all sequenced from one sample in a study of beta chain features in type 1 diabetes. Expressed TCRB transcripts were sequenced, since all the RNA that had been isolated was reverse transcribed. Profiled with immunoSEQ multiplex PCR; TCRdb holds only in-frame clones, not every one. The sample contains 200,000 to 250,000 clones, 9.6% of which appear only once. The sample comprised naive CD4+ T cells from blood. The origin of the receptors is a woman aged 18-29 years in good health.

The DNA for the CDR3 is TGTGCCAGCAGCCAAACCCTACAGCGGGGGGGCATCGATGAGCAGTTCTTC. It translates to CASSQTLQRGGIDEQFF. The chain is built from TRBV4-2 and TRBJ2-1; 10 nucleotides align to TRBD2. The J segment lost 8 bases and the V segment lost 2 bases, leaving 12 bases of the junction unmatched. The length of the CDR3 is 17 residues. In germline, CDR1 is LGHNA, CDR2 YNFKEQ.

This chain connects TRBV6-1 to TRBJ2-4; D might be TRBD1 (5 bases). CDR1 MNHNS and CDR2 SASEGT come from the germline V gene. The ends were cut back, 6 bases at V and 0 bases at J, with 9 bases in the middle. CDR3 length: 14 amino acids. This CDR3 is CASSRAVAKNIQYF. The CDR3 DNA reads TGTGCCAGCAGCAGGGCCGTAGCCAAAAACATTCAGTACTTC.

This clone was seen more than once but under ten times. The chain's CDR3 is CASSLAQSGRTETQYF. Here the CDR3 DNA reads TGTGCCAGCAGCTTAGCCCAAAGCGGGAGGACGGAGACCCAGTACTTC. The chain carries TRBV11-2 and TRBJ2-5, with 9 bases that match TRBD2. The V segment lost 1 base and the J segment 5 bases; nucleotides outside the gene matches: 8. CDR1 and CDR2 from the germline V gene are SGHAT and FQNNGV. The CDR3 runs 16 residues.

In this sample, this clone turned up a few times. The chain recombines TRBV30 with TRBJ1-1; TRBD1 matches at 9 bases. Germline values: CDR1 GTSNPN, CDR2 SVGIG (reference sequence). The CDR3 sequence is 13 residues long. With 3 bases clipped from V and 4 bases from J, the junction kept 3 bases outside the gene matches. The CDR3 DNA follows: TGTGCCTGGAGGGGGACAGGGCTCACTGAAGCTTTCTTT. Residues: CAWRGTGLTEAFF. Together with reference TRBV30 and TRBJ1-1, the CDR3 gives the full variable domain: SQTIHQWPATLVQPVGSPLSLECTVEGTSNPNLYWYRQAAGRGLQLLFYSVGIGQISSEVPQNLSASRPQDRQFILSSKKLLLSDSGFYLCAWRGTGLTEAFFGQGTRLTVV.

This chain connects TRBV5-1 to TRBJ2-5, with a weak D call TRBD1 (6 bases). CDR3 length equals 16 residues. From germline, CDR1 is SGHRS and CDR2 YFSETQ. Trimming removed 3 bases at V and 3 bases at J, with 18 bases between. CDR3 DNA: TGCGCCAGCAGCTATCGGAACTTAGGGGGTGAAGAGACCCAGTACTTC. It is translated as CASSYRNLGGEETQYF.

This clone was picked up a small number of times. This sequence joins TRBV13 and TRBJ2-3; 8 bases are a match to TRBD1. With 4 bases clipped from V and 4 bases from J, the junction kept 4 bases outside the gene matches. The germline V gene has CDR1 PRHDT and CDR2 FYEKMQ (reference sequence). The CDR3 contains 14 residues. Here the CDR3 DNA reads TGTGCCAGCAGCTCCAGGGGGCAGGCAGATACGCAGTATTTT. It specifies CASSSRGQADTQYF.

V and J are TRBV6-6 and TRBJ1-2, with 7 bases identical to TRBD1. This CDR3 contains 13 residues. V was pared by 4 bases and J by 4 bases, with 3 bases of the junction left unmatched. Germline V gives CDR1 MNHNY, CDR2 SVGAGI (reference sequence). CDR3 in DNA: TGTGCCAGCAGTTCCGACAGGGTCTATGGCTACACCTTC. Translating it yields CASSSDRVYGYTF.

This clone was counted only a few times. The V and J genes are TRBV5-1 and TRBJ1-2, with 9 bases fitting TRBD1. This CDR3 spans 15 amino acids. Looked up from germline, CDR1 is SGHRS and CDR2 is YFSETQ. Trimming removed 4 bases from V and 2 bases from J; junction bases left unmatched: 6. The CDR3 sequence is CASSPGTGPNYGYTF. CDR3 in DNA: TGCGCCAGCAGCCCCGGGACAGGGCCGAACTATGGCTACACCTTC. Full variable domain (outside the CDR3, taken from reference TRBV5-1 and TRBJ1-2): KAGVTQTPRYLIKTRGQQVTLSCSPISGHRSVSWYQQTPGQGLQFLFEYFSETQRNKGNFPGRFSGRQFSNSRSEMNVSTLELGDSALYLCASSPGTGPNYGYTFGSGTRLTVV.

This chain uses TRBV29-1 with TRBJ1-1; possibly TRBD1 for D (6 bases). CDR3 length equals 13 residues. V was clipped by 6 bases and J by 0 bases, with 11 bases between them. Germline CDR1 and CDR2: SQVTM and ANQGSEA. The CDR3 loop is CSVKGVLNTEAFF. The CDR3 coding sequence is TGCAGCGTGAAGGGGGTTTTGAACACTGAAGCTTTCTTT.

The sample holds a few counts of this clone. The chain has TRBV7-9 and TRBJ2-7, with TRBD1 as a possible D gene (6 bases). With 1 base removed from V and 5 bases from J, the gap between germline ends came to 12 bases. The CDR3 runs to 14 residues. CDR1 and CDR2 from the germline V gene are SEHNR and FQNEAQ (reference sequence). CDR3 in amino acids: CASSLGVAGDEQYF. Here the CDR3 DNA reads TGTGCCAGCAGCTTAGGGGTGGCAGGGGACGAGCAGTACTTC.

This clone was observed a few times. V usage is TRBV6-1 and J usage is TRBJ2-1; tentatively, D is TRBD1 (5 bases). V dropped 2 bases and J dropped 5 bases, with 7 bases sitting between them. This CDR3 contains 13 residues. The germline V gene has CDR1 MNHNS and CDR2 SASEGT. The CDR3 is CASSEKGNNEQFF. The CDR3 coding sequence is TGTGCCAGCAGTGAAAAGGGGAACAATGAGCAGTTCTTC.

The CDR3 DNA reads as TGTGCCAGCAGCTTAGTAGCGGGAGTAGGCGAGCAGTACTTC. Protein sequence: CASSLVAGVGEQYF. The chain couples TRBV7-2 to TRBJ2-7, with 9 positions matching TRBD2. CDR1 and CDR2 (germline): SGHTA, FQGNSA. The CDR3 is made up of 14 amino acids. Trimming took 1 base from V and 6 from J; bases not matched to a gene: 4.

There are a few counts of this clone. The chain couples TRBV7-8 to TRBJ2-7, with a weak D call TRBD2 (6 bases). This CDR3 comprises 16 residues. In germline, CDR1 is SGHVS, CDR2 FQNEAQ. Trimming removed 4 bases from V and 0 bases from J, with 16 bases in between. Written as DNA, the CDR3 is TGTGCCAGCAGCTCGATCAGGGACTTTCTCTCCTACGAGCAGTACTTC. Protein sequence: CASSSIRDFLSYEQYF.

In its sample, this clone was seen a few times. This sequence joins TRBV2 and TRBJ1-5; 10 bases are a match to TRBD1. The CDR3 covers 14 residues. The junction had 6 bases not matched to a gene; V was cut back by 2 bases and J by 11 bases. The V gene's germline CDR1 is SNHLY and CDR2 FYNNEI. Written as DNA, the CDR3 is TGTGCCAGCAGTGAATCGACAGGGGGCAGGGCCCAGCATTTT. As protein: CASSESTGGRAQHF.

This clone came up a few times. The chain combines TRBV4-1 with TRBJ2-2; 12 bases line up with TRBD1. The CDR3 covers 16 residues. Trimming cost V 1 base and J 6 bases; bases outside gene matches: 3. Germline V gives CDR1 MGHRA, CDR2 YSYEKL. CDR3 in amino acids: CASSQGGQGASGELFF. The DNA for the CDR3 is TGCGCCAGCAGCCAAGGGGGACAGGGGGCATCCGGGGAGCTGTTTTTT.

This clone has more than one count but fewer than ten. The chain couples TRBV2 to TRBJ1-1, with a possible D match to TRBD1 (5 bases). The V and J ends lost 4 bases and 3 bases respectively, with 12 bases between them. The CDR3 runs 14 residues. Germline CDR1 and CDR2: SNHLY and FYNNEI. CDR3 loop: CASSAWGRDTEAFF. DNA of the CDR3: TGTGCCAGCAGTGCTTGGGGCCGGGACACTGAAGCTTTCTTT.

This clone was counted between two and nine times. The chain has TRBV18 and TRBJ1-2, with a weak D call TRBD1 (6 bases). The germline gives CDR1 KGHSH, CDR2 LQKENI. The germline V and J ends were trimmed by 4 bases and 2 bases, with 14 bases remaining between them. The CDR3 contains 15 residues. In DNA form, the CDR3 reads TGTGCCAGCTCACGAGCGGACAGTACCAACTATGGCTACACCTTC. Protein product: CASSRADSTNYGYTF.

This clone occurred a few times. The chain has TRBV11-2 and TRBJ2-7; TRBD2 is a possible D gene (7 bases). V lost 0 bases and J lost 4, with 19 bases in between. CDR3 length: 17 residues. Germline V gene sequence: CDR1 SGHAT, CDR2 FQNNGV. Here the CDR3 DNA reads TGTGCCAGCAGCTTAGATCGCGGCGGGGGCGGCGGTTACGAGCAGTACTTC. Translating it yields CASSLDRGGGGGYEQYF.

This chain joins TRBV15 and TRBJ2-1; 11 bases line up with TRBD2. This CDR3 has 15 residues. CDR1 LNHNV and CDR2 YYDKDF come from the germline V gene (reference sequence). V gave up 6 bases and J gave up 4 bases; unmatched junction bases: 5. The CDR3 loop reads CATRKLAGAYNEQFF. Here the CDR3 DNA reads TGTGCCACCAGAAAACTAGCGGGGGCTTACAATGAGCAGTTCTTC.

The chain uses TRBV6-1 and TRBJ1-2; 8 bases line up with TRBD1. Trimming took 8 bases from V and 2 from J; bases not matched to a gene: 4. Germline V gives CDR1 MNHNS, CDR2 SASEGT. The CDR3 sequence is 13 residues long. Here the CDR3 reads CASRGTGNYGYTF. In nucleotides, the CDR3 is TGTGCCAGCCGCGGGACAGGAAACTATGGCTACACCTTC.

This clone was seen only a few times. V is TRBV5-5 and J is TRBJ1-2; D uncertain. The CDR3 contains 16 residues. The V gene lost 0 bases and the J gene lost 8 bases, with 20 bases spanning the gap. CDR1 and CDR2 from the germline V gene are SGHKS and YYEKEE (reference sequence). In DNA, the CDR3 is TGTGCCAGCAGCTTGGGCGGGTCCGGACTCCTTCGAGGCTACACCTTC. This encodes CASSLGGSGLLRGYTF. Full variable domain (rest looked up from reference TRBV5-5 and TRBJ1-2): DAGVTQSPTHLIKTRGQQVTLRCSPISGHKSVSWYQQVLGQGPQFIFQYYEKEERGRGNFPDRFSARQFPNYSSELNVNALLLGDSALYLCASSLGGSGLLRGYTFGSGTRLTVV.

The V gene is TRBV15, the J gene TRBJ2-7; D remains ambiguous. This CDR3 contains 13 residues. V lost 0 bases and J 4 bases, leaving 7 bases between the germline ends. Germline-derived CDR1 and CDR2 are LNHNV and YYDKDF (reference sequence). The DNA of the CDR3 is TGTGCCACCAGCAGAGATTCCCAGTACGAGCAGTACTTC. Amino acid sequence: CATSRDSQYEQYF. The whole variable domain, filled in from reference TRBV15 and TRBJ2-7, reads DAMVIQNPRYQVTQFGKPVTLSCSQTLNHNVMYWYQQKSSQAPKLLFHYYDKDFNNEADTPDNFQSRRPNTSFCFLDIRSPGLGDTAMYLCATSRDSQYEQYFGPGTRLTVT.

This rearrangement joins TRBV29-1 to TRBJ2-5; 7 nucleotides line up with TRBD2. Germline V CDR1 and CDR2: SQVTM, ANQGSEA. The CDR3 runs to 13 residues. V dropped 4 bases and J dropped 3; count of bases not matched to a gene: 5. The CDR3 region is CSVVAGGKETQYF. The DNA of the CDR3 is TGCAGCGTTGTCGCCGGGGGGAAAGAGACCCAGTACTTC. The whole variable domain, filled in from reference TRBV29-1 and TRBJ2-5, reads SAVISQKPSRDICQRGTSLTIQCQVDSQVTMMFWYRQQPGQSLTLIATANQGSEATYESGFVIDKFPISRPNLTFSTLTVSNMSPEDSSIYLCSVVAGGKETQYFGPGTRLLVL.

The chain is built from TRBV5-1 and TRBJ2-7, with 7 positions matching TRBD2. The CDR3 consists of 15 residues. Trimming cost V 0 bases and J 4 bases; bases outside gene matches: 7. Per the germline V gene, CDR1 is SGHRS and CDR2 is YFSETQ. The CDR3 sequence: CASSLGLAEGYEQYF. The CDR3 DNA follows: TGCGCCAGCAGCTTGGGACTAGCCGAGGGATACGAGCAGTACTTC.

The table lists this clone with a few counts. Within the sample, other DNA sequences also encode this same CDR3. The rearrangement joins TRBV4-1 to TRBJ2-7, with TRBD1 matching 9 bases. The CDR3 runs 15 residues. The germline CDR1 and CDR2 sequences are MGHRA and YSYEKL. The ends lost 2 bases at V and 2 bases at J; junction bases unmatched: 4. DNA for the CDR3: TGCGCCAGCAGCCAACCGGGACAGGGTGCCTACGAGCAGTACTTC. Translation: CASSQPGQGAYEQYF.

This clone was counted a few times. The CDR3 DNA sequence: TGTGCCAGCAGTCCCCTGGACAGGGGCACCGGGGAGCTGTTTTTT. Its translation is CASSPLDRGTGELFF. The J gene is TRBJ2-2, the V gene TRBV6-6; 9 nucleotides line up with TRBD1. Germline V gives CDR1 MNHNY, CDR2 SVGAGI (reference sequence). The CDR3 covers 15 residues. J was trimmed by 4 bases and V by 5 bases; bases with no gene match: 5.

This chain joins TRBV2 and TRBJ2-1; 12 bases line up with TRBD2. Germline CDR1 reads SNHLY; CDR2 reads FYNNEI. The ends lost 2 bases at V and 4 bases at J; junction bases unmatched: 3. The CDR3 runs 16 residues. CDR3 coding DNA: TGTGCCAGCAGTGAAACGGGACTAGCGGGTTACAATGAGCAGTTCTTC. Encoded protein: CASSETGLAGYNEQFF.

In its sample, this clone was seen a few times. The chain joins TRBV19 to TRBJ2-1, with 7 bases that match TRBD2. This CDR3 has 17 residues. Trimming cost V 1 base and J 0 bases; bases outside gene matches: 6. Germline CDR1 and CDR2: LNHDA and SQIVND (reference sequence). The DNA for the CDR3 is TGTGCCAGTAGTATAGCTTGGCGGGGGTCCTCCTACAATGAGCAGTTCTTC. This gives the protein CASSIAWRGSSYNEQFF.